The text below deals with one T cell receptor beta chain. Germline V lookup: CDR1 SGDLS, CDR2 YYNGEE. There are 11 residues in the CDR3. Trimming removed 4 bases at V and 10 bases at J, with 9 bases between. Sequenced by immunoSEQ multiplex PCR; TCRdb stores in-frame clones only, minus some. The sample consists of about 61,000 clones, around 90% of them appearing once. The sample originates from a study of control samples from healthy donors and cancer patients. The TCR originated in a man aged 55 to 70 with colorectal cancer. J is TRBJ2-1 and V is TRBV9, with D tentatively TRBD1 (5 bases). Sequenced sample: PBMCs. CDR3 loop: CASSSNREQFF. For the CDR3, the DNA is TGTGCCAGCAGCTCGAACAGGGAGCAGTTCTTC.